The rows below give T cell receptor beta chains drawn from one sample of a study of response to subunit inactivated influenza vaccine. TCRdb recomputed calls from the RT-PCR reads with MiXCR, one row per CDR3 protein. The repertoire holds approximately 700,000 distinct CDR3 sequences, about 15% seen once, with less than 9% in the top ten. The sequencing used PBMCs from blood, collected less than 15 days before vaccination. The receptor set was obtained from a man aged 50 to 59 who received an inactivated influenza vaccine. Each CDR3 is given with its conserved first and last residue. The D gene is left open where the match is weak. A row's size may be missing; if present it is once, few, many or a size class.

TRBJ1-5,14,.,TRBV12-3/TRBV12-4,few,TGTGCCAGCAGTTCATGGCGGGGTAGTCAGCCCCAGCATTTT,CASSSWRGSQPQHF
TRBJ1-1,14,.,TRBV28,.,TGTGCCAGCAAGGCTGAGATGTTGAACACTGAAGCTTTCTTT,CASKAEMLNTEAFF
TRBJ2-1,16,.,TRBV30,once,TGTGCCTGGAGCCTCGGGGGTACTAGCTCCTACAATGAGCAGTTCTTC,CAWSLGGTSSYNEQFF
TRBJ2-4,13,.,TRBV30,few,TGTGCCTGTTACAGTCTAGCCAAAAACATTCAGTACTTC,CACYSLAKNIQYF
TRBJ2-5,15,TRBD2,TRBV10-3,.,TGTGCCATCAGTAGGGAGACTAGCGGTCAAGAGACCCAGTACTTC,CAISRETSGQETQYF
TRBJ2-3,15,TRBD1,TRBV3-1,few,TGTGCCAGCAGCCGATCCGACAGGGAAGGAGATACGCAGTATTTT,CASSRSDREGDTQYF
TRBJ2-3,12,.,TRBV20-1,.,TGCAGTGCTAGAGATTGGACAGATACGCAGTATTTT,CSARDWTDTQYF
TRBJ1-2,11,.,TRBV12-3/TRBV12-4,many,TGTGCCAATCTGGGGGACCATGGCTACACCTTC,CANLGDHGYTF
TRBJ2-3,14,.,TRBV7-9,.,TGTGCCAGCAGCCAATTTACTAGCACAGATACGCAGTATTTT,CASSQFTSTDTQYF
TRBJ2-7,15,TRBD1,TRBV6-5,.,TGTGCCAGCAGTTACTCCGGGACAGGGATTTACGAGCAGTACTTC,CASSYSGTGIYEQYF
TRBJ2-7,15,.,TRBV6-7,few,TGTGCCAGCAGATGTAATAGGGACCGATTCTACGAGCAGTACTTC,CASRCNRDRFYEQYF
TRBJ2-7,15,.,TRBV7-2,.,TGTGCCAGCAGCCTTTCTGCGCCAACCAACTACGAGCAGTACTTC,CASSLSAPTNYEQYF
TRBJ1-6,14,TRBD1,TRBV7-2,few,TGTGCCAGCAGCCCTCGGACAGGGGAATCACCCCTCCACTTT,CASSPRTGESPLHF
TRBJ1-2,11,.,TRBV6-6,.,TGTGCCAGCAGGACAGAAGTTGGCTACACCTTC,CASRTEVGYTF
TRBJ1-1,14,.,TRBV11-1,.,TGTTCCAGCAGCTTGGACACTGTGAACACTGAAGCTTTCTTT,CSSSLDTVNTEAFF
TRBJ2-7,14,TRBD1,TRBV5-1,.,TGCGCCAGCAGCTTCCAGGGACAGGGTGACGAGCAGTACTTC,CASSFQGQGDEQYF
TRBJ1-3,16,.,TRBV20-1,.,TGCAGTGCTAGTGTAGCCTTCCCGACTCATCTAAACACCATATATTTT,CSASVAFPTHLNTIYF
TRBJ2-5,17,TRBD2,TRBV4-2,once,TGTGCCAGCAGCCAAGATGGGGCTAGCGGGGGCCAAGAGACCCAGTACTTC,CASSQDGASGGQETQYF
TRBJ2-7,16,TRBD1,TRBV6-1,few,TGTGCCAGCTACCAACCTCCGGGACAGGGGATCTACGAGCAGTACTTC,CASYQPPGQGIYEQYF
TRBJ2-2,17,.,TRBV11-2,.,TGTGCCAGCAGCTTAGAATGGGGTAGCGGTTACACCGGGGAGCTGTTTTTT,CASSLEWGSGYTGELFF
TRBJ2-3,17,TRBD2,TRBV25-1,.,TGTGCCAGCAGTGAATATGAGGGAGGGTCGGCATTAAATACGCAGTATTTT,CASSEYEGGSALNTQYF
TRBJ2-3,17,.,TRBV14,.,TGTGCCAGCAGCCAATTTTTGCGCCCTGGGGGCACAGATACGCAGTATTTT,CASSQFLRPGGTDTQYF
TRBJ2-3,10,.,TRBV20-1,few,TGCAGTGCTAAGGTTAATACGCAGTATTTT,CSAKVNTQYF
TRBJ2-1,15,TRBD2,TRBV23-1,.,TGCGCCAGCAGCCCCGGGGGGGGAGGAGGTTATGAGCAGTTCTTC,CASSPGGGGGYEQFF
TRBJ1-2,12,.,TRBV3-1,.,TGTGCCAGCGGGGAGGGGTCCTATGGCTACACCTTC,CASGEGSYGYTF
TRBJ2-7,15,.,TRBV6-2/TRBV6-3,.,TGTGCCAGCAGTTACTCCGGGACGGAGACCTACGAGCAGTACTTC,CASSYSGTETYEQYF
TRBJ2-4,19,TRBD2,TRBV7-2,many,TGTGCCAGCAGCTTAGCGGGGTTTACTAGCGGGATGGCGGAAAACATTCAGTACTTC,CASSLAGFTSGMAENIQYF
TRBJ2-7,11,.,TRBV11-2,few,TGTGCCAGCAGCGAAATCTACGAGCAGTACTTC,CASSEIYEQYF
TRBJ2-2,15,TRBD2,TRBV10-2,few,TGCGCCAGCAGTCTAGCGGGGAGGACCACCGGGGAGCTGTTTTTT,CASSLAGRTTGELFF
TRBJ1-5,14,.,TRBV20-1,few,TGCAGTGCTAGAGATGACCATAGCAATCAGCCCCAGCATTTT,CSARDDHSNQPQHF
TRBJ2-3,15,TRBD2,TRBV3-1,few,TGTGCCAGCAGCCAGCGGGGGGGTAGCACAGATACGCAGTATTTT,CASSQRGGSTDTQYF
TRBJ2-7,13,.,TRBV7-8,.,TGTGCCAGCAGCTTAGTCGGTTTGAGGGAGCAGTACTTC,CASSLVGLREQYF
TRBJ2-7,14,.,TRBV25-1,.,TGTGCCAGCAGCTCCTACGGGGGTTCCTACGAGGAGTACTTC,CASSSYGGSYEEYF
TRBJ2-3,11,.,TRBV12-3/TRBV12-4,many,TGTGCCAGCCGACGCACAGATACGCAGTATTTT,CASRRTDTQYF
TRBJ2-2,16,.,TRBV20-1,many,TGCAGTGCTAGAGACAGGCACAGGGAAGTGGTCGGGGAGCTGTTTTTT,CSARDRHREVVGELFF
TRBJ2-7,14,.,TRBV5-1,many,TGCGCCAGCAGCTTGGTCCCAGGAAACGACGAGCAGTACTTC,CASSLVPGNDEQYF
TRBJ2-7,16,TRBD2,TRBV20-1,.,TGCAGTGCTAGTACAAGCGGGGGGTCTCTTTCCTACGAGCAGTACTTC,CSASTSGGSLSYEQYF
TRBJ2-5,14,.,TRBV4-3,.,TGCGCCAGCAGCCAAGATAGGGCTGTCCTGACCCAGTACTTC,CASSQDRAVLTQYF
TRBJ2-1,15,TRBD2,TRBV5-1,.,TGCGCCAGCAGACTTAGCGGGAGGGCCGCCAGCGAGCAGTTCTTC,CASRLSGRAASEQFF
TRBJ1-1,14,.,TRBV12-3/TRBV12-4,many,TGTGCCAGCAGTTTAGACAGTTTGAACACTGAAGCTTTCTTT,CASSLDSLNTEAFF
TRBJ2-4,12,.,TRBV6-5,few,TGTGCCAGCGGCGGATACAAAAACATTCAGTACTTC,CASGGYKNIQYF
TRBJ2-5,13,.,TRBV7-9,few,TGTGCCAGCAGAAGAGGGTCCCAAGAGACCCAGTACTTC,CASRRGSQETQYF